Below, one TCR beta chain is given with its context. Methods used by the authors: Amplified reference gene primers provided the basis for estimating nucleated cell counts. Using immunoSEQ multiplex PCR, the repertoire was profiled, and TCRdb retains in-frame clones only, with some absent. V and J calls and clone size are those listed in that table; D and trimming were worked out from the DNA. The profile shows about 24,000 clones, nearly 90% of them singletons. Germline lookup yields CDR1 SGHAT and CDR2 FQDESV (reference sequence). This CDR3 region has 13 residues. V shed 1 base and J shed 7 bases, with 8 bases lying between them. This sample was taken from a study of blood T cell repertoires in COVID-19. Study-level background: T cells, B-cell-depleted T cells, or PBMCs supplied cDNA or gDNA.

The clonotype was recovered from a human donor in a cohort sampled during active COVID-19. The sequenced sample was peripheral blood. This chain uses TRBV11-1 with TRBJ2-1, with D possibly TRBD1 on 5 matching bases. The CDR3 is CASSLGRVNEQFF. CDR3 coding DNA: TGTGCCAGCAGCTTAGGCAGGGTAAATGAGCAGTTCTTC.